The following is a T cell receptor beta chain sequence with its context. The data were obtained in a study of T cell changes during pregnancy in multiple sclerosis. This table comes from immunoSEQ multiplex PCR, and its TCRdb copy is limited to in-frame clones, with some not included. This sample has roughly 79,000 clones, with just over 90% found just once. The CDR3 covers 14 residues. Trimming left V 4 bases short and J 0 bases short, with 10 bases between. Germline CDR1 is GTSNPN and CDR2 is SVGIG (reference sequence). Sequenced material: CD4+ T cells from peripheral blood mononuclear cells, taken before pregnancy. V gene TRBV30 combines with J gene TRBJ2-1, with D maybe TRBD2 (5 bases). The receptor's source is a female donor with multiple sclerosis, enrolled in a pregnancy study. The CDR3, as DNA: TGTGCCTGGATTAAAGGGAGCTCCTACAATGAGCAGTTCTTC. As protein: CAWIKGSSYNEQFF.